Listed here is a single T cell receptor (beta chain). Antigen: not known. Clinical symptoms, serum thyroxine, TRAb, thyroid ultrasound and orbital computed tomography established diagnosis. TCR beta CDR3 sequences were amplified from RNA transcripts. With the HTBI primer set, the TCR CDR3 went through a first round of RT-PCR. TCRdb fed the multiplex PCR reads into MiXCR, producing one record per CDR3 protein. The sample includes approximately 560,000 distinct CDR3 sequences, around 46% of them seen just once. These data are taken from a study of T cells in Graves' hyperthyroidism and ophthalmopathy. Broader study findings: Stable hyperthyroidism was separated from ophthalmopathy by a model based on 13 V-J features.

CDR1 is PRHDT, CDR2 FYEKMQ, per germline (reference sequence). The CDR3 totals 13 residues. V lost 1 base and J 6 bases, leaving 8 bases between the germline ends. The sequence was obtained from a woman aged 18-35 years with Graves' hyperthyroidism. The chain carries TRBV13 and TRBJ2-3; D gene ambiguous. The source material was peripheral blood or thyroid tissue (not recorded which). CDR3 loop: CASSLVPADTQYF. CDR3 DNA sequence: TGTGCCAGCAGCTTAGTGCCGGCGGATACGCAGTATTTT.